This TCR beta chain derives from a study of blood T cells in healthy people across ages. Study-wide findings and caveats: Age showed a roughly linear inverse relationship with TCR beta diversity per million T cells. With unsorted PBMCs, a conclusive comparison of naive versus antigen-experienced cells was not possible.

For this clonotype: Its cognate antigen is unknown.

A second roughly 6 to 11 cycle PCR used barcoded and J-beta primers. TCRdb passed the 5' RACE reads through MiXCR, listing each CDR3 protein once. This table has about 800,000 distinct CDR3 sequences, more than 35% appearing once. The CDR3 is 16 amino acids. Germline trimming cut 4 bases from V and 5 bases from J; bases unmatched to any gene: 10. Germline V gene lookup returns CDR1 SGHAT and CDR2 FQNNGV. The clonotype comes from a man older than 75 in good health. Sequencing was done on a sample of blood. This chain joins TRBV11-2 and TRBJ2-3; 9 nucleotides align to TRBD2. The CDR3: CASSSNPSGIGDTQYF. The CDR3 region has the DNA TGTGCCAGCAGCTCAAACCCTAGCGGGATCGGAGATACGCAGTATTTT.